One sample yielded the 23 T cell receptor beta chains listed below, sequenced in a study of cytomegalovirus exposure and HLA in healthy donors. The study ran its PCR with 60 Vbeta and 13 Jbeta primers. Measured with immunoSEQ multiplex PCR; TCRdb has only the in-frame clones, and not every one. This table has 37,000 or so clones, 81% appearing once. The sequencing input was PBMCs. The receptors come from a woman aged 40 to 49 in good health and CMV-seronegative.

The CDR3 nucleotides read TGTGCCAGCAGTTTATCGTTGAGAGGGTACAATGAGCAGTTCTTC. This codes for CASSLSLRGYNEQFF. This rearrangement joins TRBV27 to TRBJ2-1; TRBD2 is a possible D gene (5 bases). The CDR3 contains 15 residues. Germline V gives CDR1 MNHEY, CDR2 SMNVEV (reference sequence). V shed 0 bases and J shed 4 bases, with 10 bases lying between them.

The genes are TRBV5-1 and TRBJ1-1; 7 positions match TRBD1. The trim removed 3 bases at V and 3 bases at J, leaving 8 bases unmatched. Per germline, CDR1 SGHRS and CDR2 YFSETQ. The CDR3 totals 15 residues. The CDR3 spells CASSWTGDRHTEAFF. The CDR3 bases are TGCGCCAGCAGCTGGACGGGGGACAGACACACTGAAGCTTTCTTT.

The chain employs TRBV9 and TRBJ2-3, with D possibly matching TRBD2 (7 bases). With 3 bases removed from V and 6 bases from J, the gap between germline ends came to 11 bases. Germline V gene data show CDR1 as SGDLS and CDR2 as YYNGEE. The CDR3 runs 13 residues. CDR3 protein: CASSAGGRDTQYF. The CDR3 DNA sequence: TGTGCCAGCAGCGCGGGGGGCCGCGATACGCAGTATTTT.

CDR3 residues: CASSQDWVAGSQETQYF. DNA of the CDR3: TGCGCCAGCAGCCAAGATTGGGTAGCGGGGAGCCAAGAGACCCAGTACTTC. V usage is TRBV4-3 and J usage is TRBJ2-5; 8 bases line up with TRBD2. The germline CDR1 and CDR2 sequences are LGHNA and YSLEER. V shed 0 bases and J 1 base; nucleotides not matched to a gene: 7. There are 17 residues in the CDR3.

V usage is TRBV25-1 and J usage is TRBJ1-2; D is unclear. There are 14 residues in the CDR3. Per the germline V gene, CDR1 is MGHDK and CDR2 is SYGVNS. Trimming cost V 0 bases and J 4 bases, with 9 bases left between them. CDR3 DNA sequence: TGTGCCAGCAGTGAATATTCACAGTCCTATGGCTACACCTTC. Its translation: CASSEYSQSYGYTF.

The chain joins TRBV27 to TRBJ2-6; a weak D match, TRBD2 (5 bases). Per germline, CDR1 MNHEY and CDR2 SMNVEV (reference sequence). The CDR3 loop spans 18 amino acids. V lost 6 bases to trimming and J lost 0 bases, with 18 bases between them. The CDR3 nucleotides are TGTGCCAGCAGGGGTAGCGACTTGGGCATCTCTGGGGCCAACGTCCTGACTTTC. Translating it yields CASRGSDLGISGANVLTF.

This chain links TRBV5-1 with TRBJ1-5; 9 bases line up with TRBD1. The junction had 1 base not matched to a gene; V was cut back by 2 bases and J by 1 base. Germline CDR1 reads SGHRS; CDR2 reads YFSETQ. This CDR3 is 15 amino acids long. DNA of the CDR3: TGCGCCAGCAGCTTAGGGACAGGGAGCAATCAGCCCCAGCATTTT. It translates to CASSLGTGSNQPQHF.

The V call is TRBV19, the J call TRBJ2-3; D may be TRBD2 (6 bases). The V gene's germline CDR1 is LNHDA and CDR2 SQIVND (reference sequence). V was shortened by 4 bases and J by 0 bases, with 14 bases between the two germline ends. The length of the CDR3 is 16 residues. CDR3 sequence: CASSTGSGSSTDTQYF. As DNA, the CDR3 is TGTGCCAGTAGTACCGGAAGCGGGTCGAGCACAGATACGCAGTATTTT.

This chain's CDR3 is CASSPTAGHGYTF. The CDR3 DNA sequence: TGTGCCAGCAGCCCCACTGCGGGGCATGGCTACACCTTC. The rearrangement links TRBV7-3 to TRBJ1-2, with a weak D call TRBD1 (5 bases). Germline values: CDR1 SGHTA, CDR2 FQGTGA. V gave up 5 bases and J gave up 6 bases, with 13 bases separating them. The CDR3 is 13 amino acids.

This sequence joins TRBV6-6 and TRBJ1-1; D remains unclear. The CDR3 extends over 13 amino acids. V gave up 8 bases and J gave up 0 bases, with 10 bases separating them. CDR1 and CDR2 (germline): MNHNY, SVGAGI (reference sequence). CDR3 nucleotides: TGTGCCAGCGAGAACCTCATGAACACTGAAGCTTTCTTT. Encoded protein: CASENLMNTEAFF.

CDR3 DNA sequence: TGTGCCAGCAGCCCCGGGGGACAGAGACACACTGAAGCTTTCTTT. Its translation is CASSPGGQRHTEAFF. The chain carries TRBV5-4 and TRBJ1-1; 7 bases align to TRBD1. CDR1 and CDR2 from the germline V gene are SGHNT and YYREEE (reference sequence). Trimming cost V 4 bases and J 3 bases; bases outside gene matches: 9. This CDR3 is 15 amino acids long. The full variable domain, rest sourced from reference TRBV5-4 and TRBJ1-1, is ETGVTQSPTHLIKTRGQQVTLRCSSQSGHNTVSWYQQALGQGPQFIFQYYREEENGRGNFPPRFSGLQFPNYSSELNVNALELDDSALYLCASSPGGQRHTEAFFGQGTRLTVV.

The gene calls are TRBV4-3 and TRBJ1-4; D unresolved. The CDR3 extends over 15 amino acids. CDR1 and CDR2 from the germline V gene are LGHNA and YSLEER. V shed 4 bases and J shed 7 bases, with 16 bases lying between them. The DNA for the CDR3 is TGCGCCAGCAGCCCACAAGCAGGAGGAACTGAAAAACTGTTTTTT. This gives the protein CASSPQAGGTEKLFF.

The J gene is TRBJ1-1, the V gene TRBV5-4, with 8 bases identical to TRBD1. The junction had 13 bases not matched to a gene; V was cut back by 4 bases and J by 5 bases. Germline V gene data show CDR1 as SGHNT and CDR2 as YYREEE (reference sequence). The CDR3 spans 16 residues. The CDR3 loop is CASSHRQGRGGTEAFF. CDR3 sequence (DNA): TGTGCCAGCAGCCATCGACAGGGGCGGGGTGGGACTGAAGCTTTCTTT.

The chain links TRBV6-1 to TRBJ2-5, with 9 nucleotides matching TRBD1. Germline V lookup: CDR1 MNHNS, CDR2 SASEGT. V gave up 2 bases and J gave up 4 bases; unmatched junction bases: 8. The CDR3 loop spans 16 amino acids. CDR3 residues: CASSEPPGQGLETQYF. CDR3 DNA: TGTGCCAGCAGTGAACCCCCGGGACAGGGATTAGAGACCCAGTACTTC.

This chain connects TRBV2 to TRBJ1-5; tentatively, D is TRBD1 (5 bases). This CDR3 contains 13 residues. Germline V CDR1 and CDR2: SNHLY, FYNNEI. V lost 4 bases, J lost 7 bases, and 11 bases lay in between. The CDR3 spells CASSGMGPQPQHF. CDR3 bases: TGTGCCAGCAGTGGGATGGGGCCCCAGCCCCAGCATTTT.

About this clone itself: The conserved final phenylalanine or tryptophan is absent from the CDR3, which likely points to a read error. The chain carries TRBV29-1 and TRBJ1-2; D is ambiguous. The V gene's germline CDR1 is SQVTM and CDR2 ANQGSEA. This CDR3 has 11 amino acids. The CDR3 loop reads CAIRAGNGYTV. CDR3 in DNA: TGCGCAATTAGGGCGGGAAATGGCTACACCGTC.

This clone appeared a few times. This chain connects TRBV4-2 to TRBJ2-3, with D hard to call. The V end lost 0 bases, the J end lost 3 bases, and 7 bases lay between the germline ends. There are 14 residues in the CDR3. CDR1 and CDR2 from the germline V gene are LGHNA and YNFKEQ. CDR3 protein: CASSQEWQTDTQYF. CDR3 nucleotides: TGTGCCAGCAGCCAAGAGTGGCAAACAGATACGCAGTATTTT.

The V gene is TRBV7-3, the J gene TRBJ2-6, with 9 bases aligning to TRBD2. The CDR3 has 18 amino acids. Germline V gives CDR1 SGHTA, CDR2 FQGTGA. After removal of 0 bases from V and 4 bases from J, the junction contained 7 bases not matched to a gene. CDR3 bases: TGTGCCAGCAGCTTAACTGGCGGGGGGGCAACAGGGGCCAACGTCCTGACTTTC. Its translation is CASSLTGGGATGANVLTF. Using reference TRBV7-3 and TRBJ2-6 for the parts outside the CDR3, the full variable domain is GAGVSQTPSNKVTEKGKYVELRCDPISGHTALYWYRQSLGQGPEFLIYFQGTGAADDSGLPNDRFFAVRPEGSVSTLKIQRTERGDSAVYLCASSLTGGGATGANVLTFGAGSRLTVL.

This rearrangement joins TRBV7-2 to TRBJ1-3; 7 bases are shared with TRBD1. Germline lookup yields CDR1 SGHTA and CDR2 FQGNSA. The V segment lost 8 bases and the J segment 0 bases; nucleotides outside the gene matches: 10. The CDR3 is 16 residues long. Here the CDR3 reads CASGPDRTSSGNTIYF. Written as DNA, the CDR3 is TGTGCCAGCGGACCGGACAGGACAAGCTCTGGAAACACCATATATTTT.

This chain uses TRBV15 with TRBJ2-5; D might be TRBD2 (5 bases). CDR1 and CDR2 from the germline V gene are LNHNV and YYDKDF (reference sequence). CDR3 length: 15 residues. V was cut by 3 bases and J by 2 bases, with 13 bases left in between. The CDR3 region is CATSSGRGQQETQYF. As DNA, the CDR3 is TGTGCCACCAGCAGTGGCCGAGGGCAGCAAGAGACCCAGTACTTC. Full variable domain (missing parts from reference TRBV15 and TRBJ2-5): DAMVIQNPRYQVTQFGKPVTLSCSQTLNHNVMYWYQQKSSQAPKLLFHYYDKDFNNEADTPDNFQSRRPNTSFCFLDIRSPGLGDTAMYLCATSSGRGQQETQYFGPGTRLLVL.

This rearrangement joins TRBV7-6 to TRBJ1-1, with D unresolved. The CDR3 has 13 residues. V lost 6 bases, J lost 5 bases, and 13 bases lay in between. Per the germline V gene, CDR1 is SGHVS and CDR2 is FNYEAQ. In nucleotides, the CDR3 is TGTGCCAGCAGTCCCGGGGTGGAGACTGAAGCTTTCTTT. Translating gives CASSPGVETEAFF.

This chain connects TRBV19 to TRBJ2-5, with D maybe TRBD1 (5 bases). Germline assignment: CDR1 LNHDA and CDR2 SQIVND (reference sequence). The CDR3 spans 13 residues. V was cut by 5 bases and J by 3 bases, with 10 bases left in between. CDR3 nucleotide sequence: TGTGCCAGTAGTCCTCAGGGAAAAGAGACCCAGTACTTC. Translating it yields CASSPQGKETQYF.

V usage is TRBV5-1 and J usage is TRBJ1-5; maybe TRBD1 (5 bases). Germline CDR1 is SGHRS and CDR2 is YFSETQ. The V and J ends lost 8 bases and 6 bases respectively, with 21 bases between them. CDR3 length: 15 amino acids. The CDR3 region is CASSQGPLTGQPQHF. The CDR3 DNA follows: TGCGCCAGTAGCCAGGGCCCTCTCACGGGTCAGCCCCAGCATTTT.